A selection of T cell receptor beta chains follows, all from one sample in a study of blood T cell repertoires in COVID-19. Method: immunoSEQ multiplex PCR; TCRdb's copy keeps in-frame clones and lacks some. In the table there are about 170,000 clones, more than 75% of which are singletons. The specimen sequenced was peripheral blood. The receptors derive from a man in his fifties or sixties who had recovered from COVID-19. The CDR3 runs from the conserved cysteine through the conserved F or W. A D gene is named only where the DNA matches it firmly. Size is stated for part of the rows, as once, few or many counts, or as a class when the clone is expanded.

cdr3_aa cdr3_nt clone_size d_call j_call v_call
CASSLSSSYNEQFF TGTGCCAGCAGCTTGTCCAGCTCCTACAATGAGCAGTTCTTC - - TRBJ2-1 TRBV7-2
CASSLVQGANEKLFF TGCGCCAGCAGCTTGGTACAGGGGGCCAATGAAAAACTGTTTTTT - TRBD1 TRBJ1-4 TRBV5-1
CASSKGDRATDTQYF TGTGCCAGCAGCAAAGGAGACAGGGCCACAGATACGCAGTATTTT - TRBD1 TRBJ2-3 TRBV7-2
CASREEPRVNQPQHF TGTGCCAGCAGGGAAGAGCCCAGGGTAAATCAGCCCCAGCATTTT - - TRBJ1-5 TRBV2
CASRDRGSGNTIYF TGTGCCAGCCGGGACAGGGGATCTGGAAACACCATATATTTT - TRBD1 TRBJ1-3 TRBV19
CASSLHGGGPSYEQYF TGTGCCAGCAGCTTACATGGCGGGGGGCCATCCTACGAGCAGTACTTC - TRBD2 TRBJ2-7 TRBV7-2
CASSSLETQYF TGTGCCAGCAGTTCCCTGGAGACCCAGTACTTC - - TRBJ2-5 TRBV6-6
CASSDKGKGTEAFF TGCGCCAGCAGTGATAAGGGGAAGGGGACTGAAGCTTTCTTT - - TRBJ1-1 TRBV10-2
CASSQVFGEQYF TGCGCCAGCAGCCAAGTCTTCGGCGAGCAGTACTTC - - TRBJ2-7 TRBV4-1
CASSLTSGGPKETQYF TGTGCCAGCAGCTTAACTAGCGGGGGGCCCAAAGAGACCCAGTACTTC - TRBD2 TRBJ2-5 TRBV7-2
CASRYSSGLAGGPDEQYF TGTGCCAGCAGATATTCGTCGGGACTAGCGGGGGGGCCGGACGAGCAGTACTTC few TRBD2 TRBJ2-7 TRBV28
CASSSSSTGGGNTEAFF TGTGCCAGCAGTTCGTCTTCAACAGGGGGCGGAAACACTGAAGCTTTCTTT few TRBD1 TRBJ1-1 TRBV28
CASEEPRASEAFF TGTGCCAGCGAGGAACCGAGGGCAAGTGAAGCTTTCTTT - - TRBJ1-1 TRBV6-5
CATSRGGQGSSDTQYF TGTGCCACCAGCAGAGGCGGACAGGGGAGTTCAGATACGCAGTATTTT - TRBD1 TRBJ2-3 TRBV15
CASNPFLAGGQGTQYF TGTGCCAGCAACCCATTCCTTGCGGGGGGGCAGGGTACGCAGTATTTT - TRBD2 TRBJ2-3 TRBV7-2
CASSRNRGRLPGYTF TGTGCCAGCAGTAGAAACAGGGGGCGCTTACCTGGCTACACCTTC - TRBD1 TRBJ1-2 TRBV28
CASSETGVGTDTQYF TGTGCCAGCAGCGAGACAGGGGTTGGCACAGATACGCAGTATTTT - TRBD1 TRBJ2-3 TRBV5-6
CASSPEIPGQGETQYF TGCGCCAGCAGCCCGGAGATACCGGGACAGGGAGAGACCCAGTACTTC - TRBD1 TRBJ2-5 TRBV5-1
CASSFRGSGSLSYEQYF TGTGCCAGCAGCTTCCGGGGTAGCGGGAGCCTTTCCTACGAGCAGTACTTC - TRBD2 TRBJ2-7 TRBV5-5
CATSDTGSYEQYF TGTGCCACCAGTGACACAGGGAGCTACGAGCAGTACTTC - - TRBJ2-7 TRBV24-1
CASTGGWGDTEAFF TGTGCCAGCACGGGGGGATGGGGGGACACTGAAGCTTTCTTT - - TRBJ1-1 TRBV27
CASSLGTGPRNQPQHF TGTGCCAGCAGCTTGGGGACAGGGCCGCGCAATCAGCCCCAGCATTTT once TRBD1 TRBJ1-5 TRBV5-8
CASSSRGLAANTGELFF TGTGCCAGCAGCTCCAGGGGACTAGCGGCGAACACCGGGGAGCTGTTTTTT - TRBD2 TRBJ2-2 TRBV5-6
CSVLGPSNEKLFF TGCAGCGTACTGGGGCCGTCTAATGAAAAACTGTTTTTT - - TRBJ1-4 TRBV29-1
CASSHHAGLRDGYTF TGTGCCAGCAGTCACCACGCGGGACTTCGAGATGGCTACACCTTC - - TRBJ1-2 TRBV25-1
CASSRSTGTLAVGYTF TGCGCCAGCAGTCGGTCAACAGGGACCTTGGCGGTTGGCTACACCTTC - - TRBJ1-2 TRBV23-1
CASSPRDRGDYEQYF TGTGCCAGCAGCCCCCGGGACAGGGGGGACTACGAGCAGTACTTC - TRBD1 TRBJ2-7 TRBV7-8
CASSPGWTNEKLFF TGTGCCAGCAGCCCAGGGTGGACTAATGAAAAACTGTTTTTT few - TRBJ1-4 TRBV6-5